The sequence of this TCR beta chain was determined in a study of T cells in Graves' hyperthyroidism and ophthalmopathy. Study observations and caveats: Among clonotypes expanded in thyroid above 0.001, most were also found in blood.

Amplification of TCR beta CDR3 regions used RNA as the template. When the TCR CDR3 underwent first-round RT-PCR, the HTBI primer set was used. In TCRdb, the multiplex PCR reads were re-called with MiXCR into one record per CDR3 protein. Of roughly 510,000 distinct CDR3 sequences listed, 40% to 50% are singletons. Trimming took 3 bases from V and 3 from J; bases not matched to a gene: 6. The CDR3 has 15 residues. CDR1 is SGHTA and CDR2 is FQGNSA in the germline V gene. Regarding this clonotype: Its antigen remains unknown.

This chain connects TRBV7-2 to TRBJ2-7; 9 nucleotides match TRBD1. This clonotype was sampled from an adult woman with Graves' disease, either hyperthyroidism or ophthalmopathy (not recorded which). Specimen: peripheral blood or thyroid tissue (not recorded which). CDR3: CASSFKGDRDYEQYF. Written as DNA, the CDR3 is TGTGCCAGCAGCTTTAAAGGGGACAGGGACTACGAGCAGTACTTC.